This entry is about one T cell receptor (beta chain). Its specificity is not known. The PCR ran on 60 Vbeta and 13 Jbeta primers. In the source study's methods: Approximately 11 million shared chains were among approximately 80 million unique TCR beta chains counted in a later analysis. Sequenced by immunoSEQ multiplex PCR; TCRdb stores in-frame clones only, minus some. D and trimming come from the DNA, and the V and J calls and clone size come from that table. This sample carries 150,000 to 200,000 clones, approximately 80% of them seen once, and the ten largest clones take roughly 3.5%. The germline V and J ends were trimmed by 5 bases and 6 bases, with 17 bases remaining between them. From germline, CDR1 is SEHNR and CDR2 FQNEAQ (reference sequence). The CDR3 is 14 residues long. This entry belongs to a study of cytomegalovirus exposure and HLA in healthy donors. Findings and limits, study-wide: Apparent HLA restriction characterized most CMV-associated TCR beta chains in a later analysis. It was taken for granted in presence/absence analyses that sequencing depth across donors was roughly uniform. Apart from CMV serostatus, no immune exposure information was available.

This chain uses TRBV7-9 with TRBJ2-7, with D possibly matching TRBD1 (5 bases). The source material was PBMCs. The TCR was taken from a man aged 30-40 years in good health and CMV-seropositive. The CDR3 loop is CASSPGRQGGEQYF. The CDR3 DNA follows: TGTGCCAGCAGCCCTGGCAGGCAGGGTGGCGAGCAGTACTTC.